This T cell receptor (beta chain) is from a study of identical twins. Study-level points and caveats: There was an excess of low generation probability in the out-of-frame alpha sequences that twins shared. A lower insertion count was a feature of abundant cord blood beta clonotypes, with no such feature in memory repertoires.

TCRdb re-analysed the 5' RACE reads in MiXCR, keeping a single row per CDR3 protein. The sample contains 650,000 to 800,000 distinct CDR3 sequences, roughly 8% of which appear only once. This clonotype was seen more than once but under ten times. Its antigen is not identified. CDR3 size: 19 residues. Trimming pared 0 bases from V and 1 base from J, leaving 20 bases between. This sample also belongs to another study, concerning yellow fever vaccine responses in identical twins.

The sequence was obtained from a woman under 30 in good health. The chain joins TRBV23-1 to TRBJ2-3; D unclear. TRBV23-1 is designated an ORF whose function remains uncertain. The specimen sequenced was PBMCs. CDR3 bases: TGCGCCAGCAGTCAATCGATAGGTCAGGCCCGGTGGGGCACAGATACGCAGTATTTT. This encodes CASSQSIGQARWGTDTQYF.